Here is one TCR beta chain with its context. This receptor's antigen is unknown. It has no much larger one-base neighbor in the sample; base qualities were not kept. This sample was taken from a study of technical replicates of blood from a handful of donors (dated by TCRdb to 2017 to 2019). Receptors were amplified or captured by the immunoSEQ multiplex PCR assay. In TCRdb, the immuneACCESS table is reduced to in-frame sequences with V and J assigned. These tables do not hold every clone; where another copy was compared, an unresolved V gene accounts for under half, and the others remain unexplained. The sample contains about 60,000 clones, around 87% of them found a single time. The top ten clonotypes cover about 5.2% of the sample. The sequenced material came from PBMCs. The origin of this receptor is a human donor in good health. Some clones in this sample may be carry-over from other donors' samples.

The CDR3 protein is CASSLMRETQYF. The DNA sequence follows: TGTGCCAGCAGCTTAATGCGAGAGACCCAGTACTTC. Recombination joined TRBV13 with TRBJ2-5, with no confidently assigned D gene. Reading from cysteine to phenylalanine, the CDR3 counts 12 amino acids. The DNA shown is the 36-base CDR3, in frame from base 1. V is pared back by 2 bases and J by 4 bases, with 5 bases lying between the germline termini. Per the germline V gene (reference sequence), PRHDT is the CDR1 and FYEKMQ is the CDR2.